The 32 T cell receptor beta chains given below trace back to one sample, sequenced in a study of T-cell memory formation after mild COVID-19. MiXCR was run by TCRdb on the 5' RACE reads, yielding one entry per CDR3 protein. The data contain approximately 350,000 distinct CDR3 sequences, over 13% of them singletons. The specimen was PBMCs or a T cell subset sorted from them (not recorded which). The receptors here all came from a man between 18 and 29 years old who had mild COVID-19 (a few samples of this study predate the infection). Cell type and time point are not known.

This sequence joins TRBV7-2 and TRBJ2-3; D may be TRBD1 or TRBD2 (5 bases each). The CDR3 is 16 residues long. The V end lost 5 bases, the J end lost 6 bases, and 21 bases lay between the germline ends. Per the germline V gene, CDR1 is SGHTA and CDR2 is FQGNSA. The CDR3 is CASSESVSRGGDTQYF. CDR3 DNA sequence: TGTGCCAGCAGCGAATCGGTTTCGAGGGGCGGGGATACGCAGTATTTT.

This clonotype was counted at least ten times. The rearrangement links TRBV7-8 to TRBJ2-3, with a possible D match to TRBD1 (5 bases). The CDR3 runs 15 residues. Trimming took 5 bases from V and 2 from J, leaving 14 bases between them. CDR1 is SGHVS, CDR2 FQNEAQ, per germline. The CDR3 loop is CASSALTTATDTQYF. In nucleotides, the CDR3 is TGTGCCAGCAGCGCCTTGACGACAGCCACAGATACGCAGTATTTT.

V and J are TRBV7-9 and TRBJ2-1, with 10 positions matching TRBD2. The germline gives CDR1 SEHNR, CDR2 FQNEAQ (reference sequence). This CDR3 region has 16 residues. Trimming cost V 2 bases and J 7 bases; bases outside gene matches: 8. The CDR3 here is CASSLILAGTGNEQFF. For the CDR3, the DNA is TGTGCCAGCAGCTTAATACTAGCGGGGACGGGGAATGAGCAGTTCTTC.

This clonotype came up many times. The chain recombines TRBV5-1 with TRBJ2-7, with a tentative D call TRBD2 (6 bases). Germline V gene sequence: CDR1 SGHRS, CDR2 YFSETQ. This CDR3 comprises 16 residues. V gave up 0 bases and J gave up 0 bases, with 13 bases separating them. CDR3 nucleotide sequence: TGCGCCAGCAGCTTGGAACCGGGACTCCACTCCTACGAGCAGTACTTC. Protein sequence: CASSLEPGLHSYEQYF. The entire variable domain, with the rest obtained from reference TRBV5-1 and TRBJ2-7, is as follows: KAGVTQTPRYLIKTRGQQVTLSCSPISGHRSVSWYQQTPGQGLQFLFEYFSETQRNKGNFPGRFSGRQFSNSRSEMNVSTLELGDSALYLCASSLEPGLHSYEQYFGPGTRLTVT.

This clonotype has just a few counts. This chain links TRBV6-6 with TRBJ1-5; no clear D gene. V shed 6 bases and J shed 0 bases, with 6 bases lying between them. Per the germline V gene, CDR1 is MNHNY and CDR2 is SVGAGI (reference sequence). This CDR3 contains 13 residues. The CDR3 protein is CASSPFSNQPQHF. The CDR3 region has the DNA TGTGCCAGCAGCCCATTTAGCAATCAGCCCCAGCATTTT.

This clonotype was recorded many times. The V and J genes are TRBV5-6 and TRBJ2-1; D is perhaps TRBD1 or TRBD2 (5 bases each). This CDR3 has 16 amino acids. CDR1 is SGHDT, CDR2 YYEEEE, per germline. Trimming cost V 0 bases and J 0 bases, with 10 bases left between them. CDR3 region: CASSLGGQGSYNEQFF. The CDR3 DNA sequence: TGTGCCAGCAGCTTGGGAGGGCAGGGCTCCTACAATGAGCAGTTCTTC.

This sequence joins TRBV18 and TRBJ1-1, with a tentative D call TRBD1 (5 bases). Germline V gene sequence: CDR1 KGHSH, CDR2 LQKENI. The CDR3 extends over 15 amino acids. Between the trimmed V and J ends, which lost 6 bases and 4 bases, there was a span of 18 bases. The CDR3 loop is CASSLRTGLGTEAFF. Here the CDR3 DNA reads TGTGCCAGCTCCCTTAGAACGGGGCTCGGCACTGAAGCTTTCTTT.

The chain employs TRBV4-1 and TRBJ2-3; D not certain. The CDR3 is made up of 13 amino acids. V shed 2 bases and J shed 6 bases, with 9 bases lying between them. Germline loops: CDR1 MGHRA, CDR2 YSYEKL. The CDR3 sequence: CASSQMRKDTQYF. The CDR3 nucleotides are TGCGCCAGCAGCCAAATGAGGAAGGATACGCAGTATTTT.

Here the CDR3 DNA reads TGTGCCAGCAGCGTAAGTCTTGGCTACTCGAACACCGGGGAGCTGTTTTTT. Translation: CASSVSLGYSNTGELFF. J is TRBJ2-2 and V is TRBV9; no clear D. Trimming removed 1 base from V and 0 bases from J, with 13 bases in between. The CDR3 runs to 17 residues. In germline, CDR1 is SGDLS, CDR2 YYNGEE.

This clonotype was observed a handful of times. This chain connects TRBV29-1 to TRBJ2-1, with a weak D call TRBD2 (5 bases). From germline, CDR1 is SQVTM and CDR2 ANQGSEA. The V end lost 3 bases, the J end lost 6 bases, and 12 bases lay between the germline ends. CDR3 length: 13 amino acids. This chain's CDR3 is CSVESRGSNEQFF. CDR3 nucleotide sequence: TGCAGCGTTGAGTCGAGAGGGAGCAATGAGCAGTTCTTC.

The gene calls are TRBV14 and TRBJ2-7; D remains unclear. Germline CDR1 SGHDN, CDR2 FVKESK. The CDR3 is made up of 15 amino acids. V was shortened by 3 bases and J by 0 bases, with 12 bases between the two germline ends. CDR3: CASSHQRWFSYEQYV. In nucleotides, the CDR3 is TGTGCCAGCAGCCACCAACGGTGGTTCTCCTACGAGCAGTACGTC.

Concerning this clonotype: A much more abundant neighbour one base away suggests this may be a read error. This rearrangement joins TRBV12-3 or TRBV12-4 to TRBJ2-3; a possible D gene is TRBD2 (6 bases). This CDR3 is built from 16 residues. The V and J ends lost 5 bases and 5 bases respectively, with 20 bases between them. The CDR3 DNA reads as TGTGCCAGCAGTCCCCGCTCGGGGGAGGTGGAAGATACGCAGTATTTT. Protein sequence: CASSPRSGEVEDTQYF.

This clonotype has ten or more counts. The gene calls are TRBV29-1 and TRBJ2-3, with a possible D match to TRBD1 (6 bases). Germline V CDR1 and CDR2: SQVTM, ANQGSEA. CDR3 length: 14 residues. Trimming took off 0 bases at V and 2 bases at J, with 9 bases between the two ends. The CDR3 DNA reads TGCAGCGTTGAAGACAGGGGATTCACAGATACGCAGTATTTT. Translating gives CSVEDRGFTDTQYF.

This clonotype occurred many times. The rearrangement uses TRBV9 and TRBJ2-5; 9 positions agree with TRBD1. This CDR3 has 16 amino acids. J lost 5 bases, V lost 0 bases, and 8 bases had no gene match. CDR1 is SGDLS and CDR2 is YYNGEE in the germline V gene. CDR3 residues: CASSVDGMGQGETQYF. CDR3 nucleotide sequence: TGTGCCAGCAGCGTAGACGGGATGGGACAGGGTGAGACCCAGTACTTC.

This clonotype was detected only a few times. This sequence joins TRBV5-1 and TRBJ2-7; TRBD2 matches 10 bases. The CDR3 totals 15 residues. Trimming cost V 0 bases and J 4 bases; bases outside gene matches: 4. Germline V CDR1 and CDR2: SGHRS, YFSETQ. CDR3 protein: CASSLGASGGYEQYV. CDR3 nucleotide sequence: TGCGCCAGCAGCTTGGGGGCTAGCGGGGGTTACGAGCAGTACGTC.

The chain uses TRBV6-2 or TRBV6-3 and TRBJ2-1; D unresolved. Per germline, CDR1 MNHEY and CDR2 SVGEGT. The CDR3 covers 10 residues. V was pared by 9 bases and J by 10 bases, with 10 bases between. In DNA, the CDR3 is TGTGCCAGGGACGCTCGCGAGCAGTTCTTC. It translates to CARDAREQFF.

This rearrangement joins TRBV5-1 to TRBJ1-2; 7 bases match TRBD1. V shed 2 bases, J shed 6 bases, and the junction held 7 bases outside the gene matches. CDR1 and CDR2 (germline): SGHRS, YFSETQ. The CDR3 length is 14 residues. The CDR3 nucleotides read TGCGCCAGCAGCTTCGTAGGACAGGACCATGGCTACACCTTC. Encoded protein: CASSFVGQDHGYTF.

In its sample, this clonotype was seen many times. CDR3 coding DNA: TGTGCCAGCAGCCCCCCCTCCGGGGGTAACGGGGAGCTGTTTTTT. Translating gives CASSPPSGGNGELFF. This sequence joins TRBV7-2 and TRBJ2-2; TRBD2 might be the D (6 bases). The CDR3 runs to 15 residues. The germline V and J ends were trimmed by 5 bases and 7 bases, with 17 bases remaining between them. Per germline, CDR1 SGHTA and CDR2 FQGNSA.

This clonotype occurred a few times. The V and J genes are TRBV25-1 and TRBJ2-7; D is possibly TRBD1 or TRBD2 (7 bases each). Looked up from germline, CDR1 is MGHDK and CDR2 is SYGVNS. This CDR3 has 17 amino acids. Trimming left V 5 bases short and J 4 bases short, with 24 bases between. CDR3 region: CASSTLDQGGAKYEQYF. The DNA of the CDR3 is TGTGCCAGCAGTACTCTGGATCAGGGGGGGGCCAAGTACGAGCAGTACTTC.

The chain recombines TRBV20-1 with TRBJ2-1; D assignment may be TRBD1 or TRBD2 (5 bases each). CDR3 size: 15 residues. V lost 5 bases to trimming and J lost 3 bases, with 17 bases between them. Germline V CDR1 and CDR2: DFQATT, SNEGSKA (reference sequence). This CDR3 is CSAYGALYNYNEQFF. The CDR3 DNA sequence: TGCAGTGCTTACGGGGCATTGTACAACTACAATGAGCAGTTCTTC.

V and J are TRBV18 and TRBJ2-1, with D possibly being TRBD1 (6 bases). Trimming shortened V by 0 bases and J by 4 bases, and 10 bases separated the two germline ends. The germline CDR1 and CDR2 sequences are KGHSH and LQKENI. The CDR3 is 15 residues long. The CDR3, as DNA: TGTGCCAGCTCACCACCTAGCGACAGGTACAATGAGCAGTTCTTC. Protein product: CASSPPSDRYNEQFF.

The genes are TRBV7-6 and TRBJ2-5, with 8 bases that match TRBD2. This CDR3 is 15 amino acids long. V lost 4 bases to trimming and J lost 5 bases; unmatched junction nucleotides: 9. Per the germline V gene, CDR1 is SGHVS and CDR2 is FNYEAQ. The CDR3 DNA is TGTGCCAGCAGCTCGAACCTGCGGGGGGTTGAGACCCAGTACTTC. Encoded protein: CASSSNLRGVETQYF.

This clonotype was observed a handful of times. The chain is built from TRBV6-2 or TRBV6-3 and TRBJ2-6, with TRBD2 as a possible D gene (6 bases). Germline V CDR1 and CDR2: MNHEY, SVGEGT. The V end was cut by 2 bases, the J end by 4 bases, with 15 bases between. This CDR3 region has 17 residues. The CDR3 region is CASSYLLATAGANVLTF. In DNA form, the CDR3 reads TGTGCCAGCAGTTACCTACTAGCAACGGCCGGGGCCAACGTCCTGACTTTC.

This chain joins TRBV20-1 and TRBJ1-1, with 7 bases fitting TRBD1. V shed 4 bases, J shed 2 bases, and the junction held 7 bases outside the gene matches. The CDR3 is made up of 14 amino acids. Germline V gene sequence: CDR1 DFQATT, CDR2 SNEGSKA (reference sequence). The CDR3, as DNA: TGCAGTGCTAACGAACAGGGGCCAAACACTGAAGCTTTCTTT. Encoded protein: CSANEQGPNTEAFF.

The V gene is TRBV7-2, the J gene TRBJ2-3; no clear D. The length of the CDR3 is 15 residues. The V gene lost 0 bases and the J gene lost 8 bases, with 15 bases spanning the gap. Per germline, CDR1 SGHTA and CDR2 FQGNSA. The DNA of the CDR3 is TGTGCCAGCAGCTTAGCTACAAACCAGGACGCTACGCAGTATTTT. Protein product: CASSLATNQDATQYF.

The genes are TRBV5-1 and TRBJ2-3; 10 bases are shared with TRBD1. This CDR3 is 16 amino acids long. CDR1 and CDR2 (germline): SGHRS, YFSETQ. V trimming: 4 bases; J trimming: 5 bases; junction bases outside the gene matches: 10. CDR3 DNA sequence: TGCGCCAGCAGCCTAATGACAGGGGGCGAAGGAGATACGCAGTATTTT. Translating gives CASSLMTGGEGDTQYF.

This clonotype was detected ten times or more. The chain has TRBV6-5 and TRBJ2-5; D not certain. The germline V and J ends were trimmed by 0 bases and 4 bases, with 12 bases remaining between them. The CDR3 has 15 amino acids. Per the germline V gene, CDR1 is MNHEY and CDR2 is SVGAGI. The CDR3 here is CASSYSYTGAETQYF. In DNA, the CDR3 is TGTGCCAGCAGTTACTCGTACACCGGTGCAGAGACCCAGTACTTC.

The chain joins TRBV19 to TRBJ1-5; no firm D call. The V end was cut by 3 bases, the J end by 3 bases, with 9 bases between. This CDR3 spans 14 amino acids. Germline lookup yields CDR1 LNHDA and CDR2 SQIVND (reference sequence). The CDR3 spells CASSMVRFNQPQHF. The CDR3 DNA sequence: TGTGCCAGTAGTATGGTACGGTTCAATCAGCCCCAGCATTTT. Complete variable domain (other parts from reference TRBV19 and TRBJ1-5): DGGITQSPKYLFRKEGQNVTLSCEQNLNHDAMYWYRQDPGQGLRLIYYSQIVNDFQKGDIAEGYSVSREKKESFPLTVTSAQKNPTAFYLCASSMVRFNQPQHFGDGTRLSIL.

The sample holds a few counts of this clonotype. The chain joins TRBV20-1 to TRBJ1-1, with TRBD1 as a possible D gene (6 bases). Between the trimmed V and J ends, which lost 4 bases and 0 bases, there was a span of 12 bases. The CDR3 extends over 14 amino acids. Germline CDR1 is DFQATT and CDR2 is SNEGSKA (reference sequence). As DNA, the CDR3 is TGCAGTGCTAAACAGGGACCCATGAACACTGAAGCTTTCTTT. This translates into CSAKQGPMNTEAFF.

This clonotype has only a few counts. This chain links TRBV12-3 or TRBV12-4 with TRBJ1-1; unclear D gene. Deletions cut 3 bases from V and 0 bases from J, with 11 bases between. The CDR3 sequence is 15 residues long. The CDR3 bases are TGTGCCAGCAGTTTTACCCTTGGGGTGAACACTGAAGCTTTCTTT. Translated, it gives CASSFTLGVNTEAFF.

The chain is built from TRBV4-2 and TRBJ2-2, with 9 bases matching TRBD1. CDR3 length equals 15 residues. V dropped 6 bases and J dropped 4; count of bases not matched to a gene: 6. In germline, CDR1 is LGHNA, CDR2 YNFKEQ. CDR3 sequence (DNA): TGTGCCAGCAGGAGTTGGACAGGGGCCACCGGGGAGCTGTTTTTT. It specifies CASRSWTGATGELFF.

The chain is built from TRBV20-1 and TRBJ2-3; no clear D gene. CDR3 length: 16 amino acids. Per the germline V gene, CDR1 is DFQATT and CDR2 is SNEGSKA (reference sequence). V was cut by 2 bases and J by 4 bases, with 19 bases left in between. The CDR3 loop is CSARRASDSAPDTQYF. As DNA, the CDR3 is TGCAGTGCTAGACGAGCTAGTGACTCGGCCCCAGATACGCAGTATTTT.